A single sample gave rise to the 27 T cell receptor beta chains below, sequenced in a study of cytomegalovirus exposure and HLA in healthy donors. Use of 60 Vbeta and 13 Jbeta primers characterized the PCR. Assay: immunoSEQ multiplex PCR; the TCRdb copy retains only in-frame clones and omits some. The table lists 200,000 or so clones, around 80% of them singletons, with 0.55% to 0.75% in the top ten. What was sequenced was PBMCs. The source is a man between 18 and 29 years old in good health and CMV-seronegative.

The chain's CDR3 is CASSPHDPGLAGDTQYF. The CDR3 region has the DNA TGTGCCAGCTCACCCCACGACCCGGGACTAGCGGGTGATACGCAGTATTTT. The chain recombines TRBV18 with TRBJ2-3; 12 bases agree with TRBD2. Losses at the gene ends were 3 bases for V and 6 bases for J; bases not matched to a gene: 10. This CDR3 region has 17 residues. From germline, CDR1 is KGHSH and CDR2 LQKENI.

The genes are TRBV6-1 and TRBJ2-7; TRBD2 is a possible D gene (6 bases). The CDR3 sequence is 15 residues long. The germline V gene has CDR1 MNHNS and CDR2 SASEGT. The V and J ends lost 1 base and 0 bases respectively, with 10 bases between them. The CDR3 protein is CASSEGRGPSYEQYF. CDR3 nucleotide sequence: TGTGCCAGCAGTGAAGGGCGGGGTCCCTCCTACGAGCAGTACTTC.

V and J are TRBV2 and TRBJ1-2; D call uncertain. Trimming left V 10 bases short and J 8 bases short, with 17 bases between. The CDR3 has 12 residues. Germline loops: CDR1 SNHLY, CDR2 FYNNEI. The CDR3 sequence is CANMGRGKGYTF. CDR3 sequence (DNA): TGTGCCAACATGGGGAGAGGGAAGGGCTACACCTTC.

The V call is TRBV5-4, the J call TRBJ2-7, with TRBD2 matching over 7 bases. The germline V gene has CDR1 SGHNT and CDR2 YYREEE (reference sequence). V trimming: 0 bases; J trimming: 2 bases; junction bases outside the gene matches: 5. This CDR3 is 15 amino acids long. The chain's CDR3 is CASSLEVAGAYEQYF. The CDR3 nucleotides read TGTGCCAGCAGCTTGGAAGTTGCGGGAGCCTACGAGCAGTACTTC.

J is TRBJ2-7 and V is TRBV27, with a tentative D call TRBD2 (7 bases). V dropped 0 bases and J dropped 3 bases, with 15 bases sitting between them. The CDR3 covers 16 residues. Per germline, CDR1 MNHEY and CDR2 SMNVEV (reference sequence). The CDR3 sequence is CASSLSALGGGYEQYF. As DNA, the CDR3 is TGTGCCAGCAGTTTATCGGCATTGGGAGGGGGCTACGAGCAGTACTTC.

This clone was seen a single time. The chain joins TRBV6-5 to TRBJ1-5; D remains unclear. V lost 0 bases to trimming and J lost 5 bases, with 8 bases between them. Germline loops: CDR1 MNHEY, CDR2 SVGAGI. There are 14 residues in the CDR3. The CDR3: CASSYSSVYQPQHF. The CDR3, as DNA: TGTGCCAGCAGTTACTCGTCGGTCTATCAGCCCCAGCATTTT.

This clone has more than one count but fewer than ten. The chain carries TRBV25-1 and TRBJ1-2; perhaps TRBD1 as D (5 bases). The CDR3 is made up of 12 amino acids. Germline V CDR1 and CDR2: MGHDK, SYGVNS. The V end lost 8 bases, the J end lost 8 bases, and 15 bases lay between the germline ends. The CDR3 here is CASGFWGGGYTF. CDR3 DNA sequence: TGTGCCAGCGGTTTTTGGGGGGGAGGCTACACCTTC.

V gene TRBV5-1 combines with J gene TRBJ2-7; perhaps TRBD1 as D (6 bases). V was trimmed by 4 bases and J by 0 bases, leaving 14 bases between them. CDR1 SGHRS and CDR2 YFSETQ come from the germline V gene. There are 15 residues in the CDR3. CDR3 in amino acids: CASSGGTDSSYEQYF. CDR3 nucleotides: TGCGCCAGCAGCGGTGGGACGGACAGCTCCTACGAGCAGTACTTC.

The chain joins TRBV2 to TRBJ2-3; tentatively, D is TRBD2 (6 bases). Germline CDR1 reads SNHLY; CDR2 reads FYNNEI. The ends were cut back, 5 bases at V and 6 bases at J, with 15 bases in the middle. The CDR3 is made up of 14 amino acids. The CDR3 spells CASSWSGSVDTQYF. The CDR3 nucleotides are TGTGCCAGCAGTTGGAGCGGGTCTGTCGATACGCAGTATTTT. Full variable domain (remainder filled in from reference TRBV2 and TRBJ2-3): EPEVTQTPSHQVTQMGQEVILRCVPISNHLYFYWYRQILGQKVEFLVSFYNNEISEKSEIFDDQFSVERPDGSNFTLKIRSTKLEDSAMYFCASSWSGSVDTQYFGPGTRLTVL.

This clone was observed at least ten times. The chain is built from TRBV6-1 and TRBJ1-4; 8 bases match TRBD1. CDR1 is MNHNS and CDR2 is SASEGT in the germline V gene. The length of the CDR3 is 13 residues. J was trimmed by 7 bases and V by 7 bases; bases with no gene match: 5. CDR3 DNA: TGTGCCAGCACCAGGGGGCAGCGTGAAAAACTGTTTTTT. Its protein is CASTRGQREKLFF.

CDR3: CSGGGQGEAFF. The CDR3 region has the DNA TGCAGCGGGGGGGGGCAAGGTGAAGCTTTCTTT. This chain uses TRBV29-1 with TRBJ1-1; D may be TRBD1 (6 bases). This CDR3 has 11 residues. Germline V CDR1 and CDR2: SQVTM, ANQGSEA. V lost 7 bases and J lost 7, with 13 bases in between.

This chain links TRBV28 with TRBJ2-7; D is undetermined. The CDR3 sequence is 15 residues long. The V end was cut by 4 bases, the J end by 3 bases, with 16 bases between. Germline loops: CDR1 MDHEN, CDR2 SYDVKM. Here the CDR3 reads CASSSRGTLVYEQYF. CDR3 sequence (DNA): TGTGCCAGCAGTTCAAGAGGTACATTAGTCTACGAGCAGTACTTC.

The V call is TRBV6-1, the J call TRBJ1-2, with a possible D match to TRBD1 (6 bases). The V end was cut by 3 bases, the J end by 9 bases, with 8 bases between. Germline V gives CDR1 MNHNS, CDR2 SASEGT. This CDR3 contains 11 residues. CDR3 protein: CASSDRGSYTF. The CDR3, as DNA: TGTGCCAGCAGTGACAGGGGTAGCTACACCTTC.

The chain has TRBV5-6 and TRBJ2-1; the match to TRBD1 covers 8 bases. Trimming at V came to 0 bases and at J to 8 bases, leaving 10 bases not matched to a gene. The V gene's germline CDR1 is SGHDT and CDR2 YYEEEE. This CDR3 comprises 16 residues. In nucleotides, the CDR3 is TGTGCCAGCAGCTTGGTTGCAGGGGGCACGATGGATGAGCAGTTCTTC. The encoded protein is CASSLVAGGTMDEQFF.

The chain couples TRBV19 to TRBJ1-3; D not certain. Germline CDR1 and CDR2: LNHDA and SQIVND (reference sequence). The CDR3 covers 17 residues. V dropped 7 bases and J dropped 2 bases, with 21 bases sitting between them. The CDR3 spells CASNLQPGTGAGNTIYF. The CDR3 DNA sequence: TGTGCCAGTAACCTTCAACCCGGAACCGGAGCTGGAAACACCATATATTTT.

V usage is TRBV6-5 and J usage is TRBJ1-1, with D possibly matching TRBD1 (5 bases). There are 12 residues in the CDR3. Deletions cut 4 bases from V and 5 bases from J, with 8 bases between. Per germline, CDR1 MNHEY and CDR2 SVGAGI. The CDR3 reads CASSWGGTEAFF. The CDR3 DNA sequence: TGTGCCAGCAGTTGGGGGGGGACTGAAGCTTTCTTT.

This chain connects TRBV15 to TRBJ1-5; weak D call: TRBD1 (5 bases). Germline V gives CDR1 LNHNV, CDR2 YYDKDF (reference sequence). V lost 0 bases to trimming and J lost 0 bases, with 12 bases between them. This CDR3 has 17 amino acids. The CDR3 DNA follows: TGTGCCACCAGCAGAGATCGGGCAGGGTATAGCAATCAGCCCCAGCATTTT. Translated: CATSRDRAGYSNQPQHF.

CDR3 nucleotides: TGTGCCTGGAGCACCGACAGGGGGACACCCCTCCACTTT. It specifies CAWSTDRGTPLHF. The gene calls are TRBV30 and TRBJ1-6; 9 bases are shared with TRBD1. With V trimmed by 3 bases and J by 11 bases, 5 bases remained unmatched. Germline loops: CDR1 GTSNPN, CDR2 SVGIG (reference sequence). There are 13 residues in the CDR3.

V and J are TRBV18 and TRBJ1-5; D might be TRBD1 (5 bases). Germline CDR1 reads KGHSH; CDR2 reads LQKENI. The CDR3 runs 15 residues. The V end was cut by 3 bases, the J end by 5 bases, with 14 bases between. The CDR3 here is CASSPPAGGDQPQHF. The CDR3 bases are TGTGCCAGCTCACCGCCCGCGGGGGGGGATCAGCCCCAGCATTTT.

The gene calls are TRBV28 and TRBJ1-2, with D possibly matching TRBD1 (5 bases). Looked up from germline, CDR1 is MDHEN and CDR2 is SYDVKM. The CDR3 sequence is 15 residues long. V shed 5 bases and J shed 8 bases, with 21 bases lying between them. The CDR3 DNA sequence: TGTGCCAGCAGTGCCGGAGGGGTAACAGGTTTCGGCTACACCTTC. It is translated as CASSAGGVTGFGYTF.

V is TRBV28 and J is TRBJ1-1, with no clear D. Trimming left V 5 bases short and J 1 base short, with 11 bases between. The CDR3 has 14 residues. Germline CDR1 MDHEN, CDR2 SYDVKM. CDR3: CASSPSHKNTEAFF. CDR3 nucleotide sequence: TGTGCCAGCAGTCCCTCACACAAGAACACTGAAGCTTTCTTT.

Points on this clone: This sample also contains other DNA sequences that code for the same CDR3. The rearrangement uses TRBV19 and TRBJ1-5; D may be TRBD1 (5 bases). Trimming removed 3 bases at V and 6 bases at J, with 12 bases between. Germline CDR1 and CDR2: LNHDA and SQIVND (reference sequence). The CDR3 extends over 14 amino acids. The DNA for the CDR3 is TGTGCCAGTAGTATGGCCGGGGGGAGTCAGCCCCAGCATTTT. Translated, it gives CASSMAGGSQPQHF.

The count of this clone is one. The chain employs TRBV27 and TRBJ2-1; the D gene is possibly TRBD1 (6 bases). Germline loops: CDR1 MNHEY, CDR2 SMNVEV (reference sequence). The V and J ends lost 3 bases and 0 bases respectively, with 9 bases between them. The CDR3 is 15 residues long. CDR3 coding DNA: TGTGCCAGCAGTTTGACAGGATACTCCTACAATGAGCAGTTCTTC. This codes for CASSLTGYSYNEQFF.

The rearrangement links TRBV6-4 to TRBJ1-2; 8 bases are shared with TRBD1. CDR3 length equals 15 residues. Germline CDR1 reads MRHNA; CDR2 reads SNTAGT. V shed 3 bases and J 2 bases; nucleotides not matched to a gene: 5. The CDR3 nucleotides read TGTGCCAGCAGTGAAACAGGGGGGAAGAACTATGGCTACACCTTC. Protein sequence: CASSETGGKNYGYTF.

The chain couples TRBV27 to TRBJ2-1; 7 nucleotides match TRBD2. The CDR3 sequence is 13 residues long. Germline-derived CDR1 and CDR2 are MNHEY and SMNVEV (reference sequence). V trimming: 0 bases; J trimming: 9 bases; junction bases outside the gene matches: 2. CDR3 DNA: TGTGCCAGCAGTTTATCCGGCGGGGGTGAGCAGTTCTTC. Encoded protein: CASSLSGGGEQFF.

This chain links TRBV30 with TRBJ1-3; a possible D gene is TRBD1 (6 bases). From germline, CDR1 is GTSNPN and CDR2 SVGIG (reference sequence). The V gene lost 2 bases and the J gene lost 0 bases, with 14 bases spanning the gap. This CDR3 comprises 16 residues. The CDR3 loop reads CAWSPTRTASGNTIYF. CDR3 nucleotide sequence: TGTGCCTGGAGTCCGACCCGGACAGCCTCTGGAAACACCATATATTTT.

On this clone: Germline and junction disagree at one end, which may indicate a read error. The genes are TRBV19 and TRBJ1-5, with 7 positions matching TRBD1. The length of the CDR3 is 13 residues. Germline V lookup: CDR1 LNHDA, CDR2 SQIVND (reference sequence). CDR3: CASSVDRDQPQHF. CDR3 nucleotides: TGTGCCAGTAGTGTAGACAGGGATCAGCCCCAGCATTTT.